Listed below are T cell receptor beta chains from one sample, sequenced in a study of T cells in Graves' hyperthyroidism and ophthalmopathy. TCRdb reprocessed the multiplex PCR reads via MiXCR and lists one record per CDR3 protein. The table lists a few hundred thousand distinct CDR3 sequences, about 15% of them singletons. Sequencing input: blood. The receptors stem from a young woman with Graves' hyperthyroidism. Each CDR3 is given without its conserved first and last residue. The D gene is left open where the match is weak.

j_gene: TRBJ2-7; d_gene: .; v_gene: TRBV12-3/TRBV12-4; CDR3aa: ASSLRGFYEQY
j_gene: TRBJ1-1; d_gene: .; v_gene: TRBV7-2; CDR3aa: ASRFQENTEAF
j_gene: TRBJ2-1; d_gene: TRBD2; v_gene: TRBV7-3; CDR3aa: ASSSPLAGRNNEQF
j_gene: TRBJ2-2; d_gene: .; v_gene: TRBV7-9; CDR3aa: ASTELTGWDTGELF
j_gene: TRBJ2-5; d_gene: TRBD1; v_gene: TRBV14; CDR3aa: ASSPGRGQGLETQY
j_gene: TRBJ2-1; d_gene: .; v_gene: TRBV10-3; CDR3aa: AISEGQRVAYNEQF
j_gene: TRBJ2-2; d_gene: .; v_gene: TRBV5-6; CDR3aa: ASSLPGRGTGELF
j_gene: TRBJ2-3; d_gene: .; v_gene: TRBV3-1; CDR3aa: ASSQALGLTDTQY
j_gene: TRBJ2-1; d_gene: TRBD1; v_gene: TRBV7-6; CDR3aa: ASSLAKPGQGREQF
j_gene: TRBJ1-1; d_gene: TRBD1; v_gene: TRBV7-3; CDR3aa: ASSPQGRRTEAF
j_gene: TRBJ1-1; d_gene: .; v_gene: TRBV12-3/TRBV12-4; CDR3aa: ASSAGSLTLGDTEAF
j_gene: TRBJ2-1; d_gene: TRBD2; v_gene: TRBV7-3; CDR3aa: ASSHGLEPIFYRYEQF
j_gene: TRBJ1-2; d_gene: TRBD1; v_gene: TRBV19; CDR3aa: ASSIGTGLGYT
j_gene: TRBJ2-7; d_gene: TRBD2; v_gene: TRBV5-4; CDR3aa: ASSLWGGRYEQY
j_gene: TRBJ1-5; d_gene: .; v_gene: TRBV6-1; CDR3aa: ASSENSDQPQH
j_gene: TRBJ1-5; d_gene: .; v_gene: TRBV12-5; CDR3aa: ASGLDRRIQEKGQPQH
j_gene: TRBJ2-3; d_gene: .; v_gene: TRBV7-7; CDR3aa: ATRRARDTDTQY
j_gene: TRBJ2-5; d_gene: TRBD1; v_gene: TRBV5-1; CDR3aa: ASSAGQGAETQY
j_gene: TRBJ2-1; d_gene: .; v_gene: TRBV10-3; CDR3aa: AISDVGGTTSRGFYNEQF
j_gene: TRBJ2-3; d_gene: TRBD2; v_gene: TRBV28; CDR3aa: ASSSLAGGTDTQY
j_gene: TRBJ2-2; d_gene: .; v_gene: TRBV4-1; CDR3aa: ASSQAGANTGELF
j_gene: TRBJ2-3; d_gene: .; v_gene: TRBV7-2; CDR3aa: ASSQTQY
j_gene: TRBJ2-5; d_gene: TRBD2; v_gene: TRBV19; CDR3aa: ASKNSGSWETQY
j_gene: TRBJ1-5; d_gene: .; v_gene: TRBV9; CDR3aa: ASGVGGSSNQPQH
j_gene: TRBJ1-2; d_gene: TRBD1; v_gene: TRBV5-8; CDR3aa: ASSEGQGGFYGYT
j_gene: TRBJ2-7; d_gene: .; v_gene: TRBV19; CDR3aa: ASTMGREQY
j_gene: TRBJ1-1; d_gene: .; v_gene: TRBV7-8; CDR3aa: ASSLFGKGRRGTEAF
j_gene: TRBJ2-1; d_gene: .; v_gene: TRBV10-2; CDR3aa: ASKDPDYNEQF
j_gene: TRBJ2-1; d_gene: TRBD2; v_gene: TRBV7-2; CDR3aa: ASTAGGPHEQF
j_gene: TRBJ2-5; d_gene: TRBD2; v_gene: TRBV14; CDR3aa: ASSQAGGSSETQY
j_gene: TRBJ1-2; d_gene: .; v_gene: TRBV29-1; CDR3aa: SVDTPGFGNYGYT
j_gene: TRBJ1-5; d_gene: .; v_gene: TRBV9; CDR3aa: ASSSTGMNQPQH
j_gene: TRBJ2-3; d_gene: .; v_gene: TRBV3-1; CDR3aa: ASRSGAAGTQY
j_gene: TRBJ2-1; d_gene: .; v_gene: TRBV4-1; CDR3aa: ASSPAGTLYNEQF
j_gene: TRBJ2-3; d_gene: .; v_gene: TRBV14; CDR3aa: ASSQVGLITDTQY
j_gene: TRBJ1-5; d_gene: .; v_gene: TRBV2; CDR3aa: AAARGGGRISNQPQH
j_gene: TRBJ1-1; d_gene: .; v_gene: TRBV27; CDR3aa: ASSLLGNTEAF
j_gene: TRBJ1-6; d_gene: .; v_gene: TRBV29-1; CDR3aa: SVSEGYNSPLH
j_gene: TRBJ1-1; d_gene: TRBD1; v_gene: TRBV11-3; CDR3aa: ASSFPPGQDTEAF
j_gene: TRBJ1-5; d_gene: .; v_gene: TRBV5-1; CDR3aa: ASSLEGGTRQPQH
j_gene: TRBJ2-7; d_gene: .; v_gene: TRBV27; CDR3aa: ATMEPNSGFRQY
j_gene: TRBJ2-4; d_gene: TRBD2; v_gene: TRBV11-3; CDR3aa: ASSFVLAGGPAKNIQY
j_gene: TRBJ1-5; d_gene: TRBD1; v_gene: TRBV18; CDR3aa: ASSPPGITGDGQPQH
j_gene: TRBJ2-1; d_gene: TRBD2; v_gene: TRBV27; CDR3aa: ASSDQQGSPLAGSSYNEQF
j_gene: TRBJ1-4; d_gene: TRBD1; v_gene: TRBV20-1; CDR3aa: SALYGPGGNEKLF
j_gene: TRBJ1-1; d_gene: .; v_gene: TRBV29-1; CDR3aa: SVPVGPEAF
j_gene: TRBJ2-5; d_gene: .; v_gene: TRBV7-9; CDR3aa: AAAEGVQETQY